This T cell receptor beta chain was sequenced for a study of cytomegalovirus exposure and HLA in healthy donors. Whole-study findings and limits: Many donors shared some public TCRs, even though most TCR sequences were rare.

A note on this clone: Its target is not known.

The PCR employed 60 Vbeta primers together with 13 Jbeta primers. The method was immunoSEQ multiplex PCR; TCRdb's version includes in-frame clones alone and lacks a portion of them. The sample includes 180,000 or so clones, about 80% of them seen just once. The sequence derives from a woman in her thirties in good health and CMV-seronegative. Material: PBMCs.

The CDR3 reads CASRLQGAYEQYF. The CDR3 nucleotides are TGTGCCAGCAGGCTACAGGGGGCGTACGAGCAGTACTTC. The genes are TRBV27 and TRBJ2-7; 9 positions match TRBD1. Trimming removed 6 bases from V and 4 bases from J; junction bases left unmatched: 4. Per the germline V gene, CDR1 is MNHEY and CDR2 is SMNVEV (reference sequence). The CDR3 loop spans 13 amino acids.